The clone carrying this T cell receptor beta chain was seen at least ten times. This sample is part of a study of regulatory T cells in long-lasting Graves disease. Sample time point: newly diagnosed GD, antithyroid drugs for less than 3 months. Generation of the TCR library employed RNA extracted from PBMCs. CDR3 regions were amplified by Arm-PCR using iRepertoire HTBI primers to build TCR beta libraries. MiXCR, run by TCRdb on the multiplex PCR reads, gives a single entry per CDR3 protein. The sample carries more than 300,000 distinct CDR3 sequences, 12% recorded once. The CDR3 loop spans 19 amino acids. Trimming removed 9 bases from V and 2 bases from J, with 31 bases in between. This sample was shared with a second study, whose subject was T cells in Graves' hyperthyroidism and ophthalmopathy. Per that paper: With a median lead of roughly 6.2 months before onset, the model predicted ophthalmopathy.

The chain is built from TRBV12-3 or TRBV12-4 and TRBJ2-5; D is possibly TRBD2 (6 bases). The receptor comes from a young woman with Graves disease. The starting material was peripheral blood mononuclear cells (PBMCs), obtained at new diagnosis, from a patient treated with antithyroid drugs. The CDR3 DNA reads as TGTGCCAGTGAGGGGCCCTCCGATAGCGGCTCCCCGAATCAAGAGACCCAGTACTTC. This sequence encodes CASEGPSDSGSPNQETQYF.